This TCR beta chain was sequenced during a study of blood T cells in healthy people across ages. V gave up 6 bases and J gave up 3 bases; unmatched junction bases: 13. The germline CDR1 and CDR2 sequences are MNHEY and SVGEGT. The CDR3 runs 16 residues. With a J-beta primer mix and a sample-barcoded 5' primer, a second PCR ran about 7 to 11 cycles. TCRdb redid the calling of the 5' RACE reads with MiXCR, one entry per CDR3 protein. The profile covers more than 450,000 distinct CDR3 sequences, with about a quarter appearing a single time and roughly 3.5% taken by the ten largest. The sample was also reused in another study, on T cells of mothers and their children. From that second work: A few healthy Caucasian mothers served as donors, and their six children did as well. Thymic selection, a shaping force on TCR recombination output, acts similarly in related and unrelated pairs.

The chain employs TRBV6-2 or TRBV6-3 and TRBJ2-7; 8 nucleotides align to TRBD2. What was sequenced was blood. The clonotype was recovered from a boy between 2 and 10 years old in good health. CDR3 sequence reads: CASSNPGLGFFYEQYF. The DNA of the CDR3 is TGTGCCAGCAGCAACCCGGGACTAGGATTTTTCTACGAGCAGTACTTC.